Reported below is one T cell receptor (beta chain). The germline V and J ends were trimmed by 3 bases and 2 bases, with 20 bases remaining between them. This CDR3 has 17 amino acids. CDR1 and CDR2 from the germline V gene are LNHDA and SQIVND (reference sequence). This entry comes from a study of shared clonotypes between healthy human individuals. Profiled with immunoSEQ multiplex PCR; TCRdb holds only in-frame clones, not every one. The sample carries around 430,000 clones, more than 75% recorded once. The receptor was isolated from a woman between 35 and 50 years old in good health. Some clones in this sample may be carry-over from other donors' samples. The sequenced material came from PBMCs. J is TRBJ2-7 and V is TRBV19; tentative D call: TRBD1 (6 bases). The CDR3 region is CASSIKPRQVQAYEQYF. CDR3 bases: TGTGCCAGTAGTATTAAACCTCGACAGGTCCAAGCCTACGAGCAGTACTTC. Full variable domain (missing parts from reference TRBV19 and TRBJ2-7): DGGITQSPKYLFRKEGQNVTLSCEQNLNHDAMYWYRQDPGQGLRLIYYSQIVNDFQKGDIAEGYSVSREKKESFPLTVTSAQKNPTAFYLCASSIKPRQVQAYEQYFGPGTRLTVT.